Listed below are T cell receptor beta chains from one sample, sequenced in a study of shared clonotypes between healthy human individuals. Sequencing used immunoSEQ multiplex PCR; TCRdb keeps in-frame clones, though not all of them. The sample yields over a million clones, around 74% seen once. The sample was memory CD4+ T cells sorted from blood. The receptors stem from a man aged 18 to 30 in good health. Both conserved end residues are part of each CDR3. Each record gives: D gene, V gene, clone size, J gene, CDR3 DNA, CDR3 protein. The D gene is left open where the match is weak. Clone size, where shown, is once, few, many, or a class for clones that have expanded.

.	TRBV5-4	.	TRBJ2-7	TGTGCCAGCAGCTTGGAGAGGGGAATTTACGAGCAGTACTTC	CASSLERGIYEQYF
.	TRBV4-1	.	TRBJ1-4	TGCGCCACCCGAGCGAGGGGTGAAAAACTGTTTTTT	CATRARGEKLFF
.	TRBV27	.	TRBJ1-6	TGTGCCAGCAGTTTAAACACAGTATTAATGGGGAATAATTCACCCCTCCACTTT	CASSLNTVLMGNNSPLHF
TRBD1	TRBV7-9	.	TRBJ2-3	TGTGCCAGCAGTATCGGACAGGCAACAGTCACAGATACGCAGTATTTT	CASSIGQATVTDTQYF
.	TRBV28	.	TRBJ1-2	TGTGCCAGCATGAGGGGGGGTTTGAATTCCCCTTATGGCTACACCTTC	CASMRGGLNSPYGYTF
TRBD1	TRBV2	.	TRBJ2-6	TGTGCCAGCAAGAAGGACAGGGCTGGGGCCAACGTCCTGACTTTC	CASKKDRAGANVLTF
.	TRBV5-1	.	TRBJ2-6	TGCGCCAGCAGCTATACGGTCTCTGGGGCCAACGTCCTGACTTTC	CASSYTVSGANVLTF
.	TRBV5-1	.	TRBJ1-3	TGCGCCAGCAGCTTGGATGCGAGCTCTGGAAACACCATATATTTT	CASSLDASSGNTIYF
.	TRBV28	.	TRBJ1-5	TGTGCCAGCAGTTTTCTAATAAATCAGCCCCAGCATTTT	CASSFLINQPQHF
TRBD1	TRBV29-1	.	TRBJ2-7	TGCAGCGTCTACAGGACAGGCTCTTACGAGCAGTACTTC	CSVYRTGSYEQYF
.	TRBV7-9	.	TRBJ1-2	TGTGCCAGCAGCTTACGGGACACTGGGGGCTACACCTTC	CASSLRDTGGYTF
.	TRBV6-5	.	TRBJ1-2	TGTGCCAGCAGTTCCCGGTGGGCAGGGGATGGCTACACCTTC	CASSSRWAGDGYTF
.	TRBV11-2	.	TRBJ2-7	TGTGCCAGCAGCTCCATCCGGGACCGAATCTACGAGCAGTACTTC	CASSSIRDRIYEQYF
.	TRBV4-3	once	TRBJ2-3	TGCGCCAGCAGCCACGGGGATCCTAGCACAGATACGCAGTATTTT	CASSHGDPSTDTQYF
.	TRBV29-1	.	TRBJ2-5	TGCAGCGTTGCCGGCTCCGGGTCGGGGACCCAGTACTTC	CSVAGSGSGTQYF
.	TRBV5-6	.	TRBJ2-3	TGTGCCAGCAGCTTTCGATGGGGCGCAGGCACAGATACGCAGTATTTT	CASSFRWGAGTDTQYF
.	TRBV2	.	TRBJ1-5	TGTGCCAGCAGCTGGGCTTCGGGGAGCAATCAGCCCCAGCATTTT	CASSWASGSNQPQHF
TRBD2	TRBV6-5	.	TRBJ2-7	TGTGCCAGCGCGATTAGCGGGAGGGCCTACGAGCAGTACTTC	CASAISGRAYEQYF
TRBD2	TRBV6-5	.	TRBJ2-2	TGTGCCAGCGGATCGCGAGGGACTAGCGTGGGGGAGCTGTTTTTT	CASGSRGTSVGELFF
.	TRBV7-9	.	TRBJ1-1	TGTGCCAGCAGCTCCCAGGGTAACACTGAAGCTTTCTTT	CASSSQGNTEAFF
.	TRBV5-1	.	TRBJ2-1	TGCGCCAGCAGCCTCGACCGAGGTTCCTACAATGAGCAGTTCTTC	CASSLDRGSYNEQFF
TRBD1	TRBV19	once	TRBJ1-1	TGTGCCAGTAGTCCCAAAACAGGGGTTGCTGAAGCTTTCTTT	CASSPKTGVAEAFF
TRBD2	TRBV9	.	TRBJ2-2	TGTGCCAGCAGCGTCGGGCCCTCCGGGAGGACCGGGGAGCTGTTTTTT	CASSVGPSGRTGELFF
.	TRBV27	.	TRBJ2-2	TGTGCCAGCAGTTTCTACATCACCGGGGAGCTGTTTTTT	CASSFYITGELFF
TRBD2	TRBV7-2	many	TRBJ2-3	TGTGCCAGCAGCGCTACTAGCGGGAGAGGTCCAGATACGCAGTATTTT	CASSATSGRGPDTQYF
TRBD1	TRBV5-3	.	TRBJ1-2	TGTGCCAGAAGCCCGGGACAGGTCAGCTACACCTTC	CARSPGQVSYTF
TRBD1	TRBV6-1	.	TRBJ2-7	TGTGCCAGCAGGGGGGACAGTCCCTACGAGCAGTACTTC	CASRGDSPYEQYF
.	TRBV6-1	.	TRBJ2-5	TGTGCCAGCACCCCGGCCAATCGGTGGGAGACCCAGTACTTC	CASTPANRWETQYF
.	TRBV14	.	TRBJ1-2	TGTGCCAGCAGCCTACAAAGTCGCCTGGGCGGCTACACCTTC	CASSLQSRLGGYTF
.	TRBV29-1	.	TRBJ2-7	TGCAGCGTTGGGGACTCAAGCTCCTACGAGCAGTACTTC	CSVGDSSSYEQYF
TRBD2	TRBV6-5	once	TRBJ2-3	TGTGCCAGTAAGCGGGAGCAGGTAGATACGCAGTATTTT	CASKREQVDTQYF
TRBD2	TRBV9	.	TRBJ2-1	TGTGCCAGCAGCGACGGCGGGGGGAACCCCTACAATGAGCAGTTCTTC	CASSDGGGNPYNEQFF
.	TRBV28	.	TRBJ2-2	TGTGCCAGCGGCTGGCAGGTCGGGGAGCTGTTTTTT	CASGWQVGELFF
TRBD2	TRBV6-5	.	TRBJ2-1	TGTGCCAGCAGAGGACTAGCGCAATACAATGAGCAGTTCTTC	CASRGLAQYNEQFF
TRBD2	TRBV25-1	.	TRBJ2-1	TGTGCCAGCAGTGAATCGACTAGCGGGAGGGCCAATGAGCAGTTCTTC	CASSESTSGRANEQFF
TRBD1	TRBV5-1	.	TRBJ1-2	TGCGCCAGCAGCTCGGAGGGACAGGTCTATGGCTACACCTTC	CASSSEGQVYGYTF
.	TRBV5-1	once	TRBJ1-5	TGCGCCAGCAGCTTGGGGAGCGGCCAGCCCCAGCATTTT	CASSLGSGQPQHF
TRBD1	TRBV11-2	.	TRBJ1-2	TGTGCCAGCAGCCCAGGGGGACACTATGGCTACACCTTC	CASSPGGHYGYTF
.	TRBV2	few	TRBJ2-2	TGTGCCAGCAGCTCTCAGGGTCGGGGCACCGGGGAGCTGTTTTTT	CASSSQGRGTGELFF
.	TRBV10-1	.	TRBJ1-4	TGCGCCAGCTCGGGCGGGACTAATGAAAAACTGTTTTTT	CASSGGTNEKLFF
.	TRBV29-1	.	TRBJ1-2	TGCAGCGTTGGGGACGAATCCTATGGCTACACCTTC	CSVGDESYGYTF
.	TRBV20-1	.	TRBJ2-5	TGCAGTGCTACCCAAGAGACCCAGTACTTC	CSATQETQYF
.	TRBV30	.	TRBJ1-5	TGTGCCTGGAGTATTGGACAGACATGGGCGGTAGGACCTGATGATCAGCCCCAGCATTTT	CAWSIGQTWAVGPDDQPQHF
TRBD1	TRBV19	.	TRBJ1-1	TGTGCCAGTAGCACATTATCAGGGGGAAACACTGAAGCTTTCTTT	CASSTLSGGNTEAFF